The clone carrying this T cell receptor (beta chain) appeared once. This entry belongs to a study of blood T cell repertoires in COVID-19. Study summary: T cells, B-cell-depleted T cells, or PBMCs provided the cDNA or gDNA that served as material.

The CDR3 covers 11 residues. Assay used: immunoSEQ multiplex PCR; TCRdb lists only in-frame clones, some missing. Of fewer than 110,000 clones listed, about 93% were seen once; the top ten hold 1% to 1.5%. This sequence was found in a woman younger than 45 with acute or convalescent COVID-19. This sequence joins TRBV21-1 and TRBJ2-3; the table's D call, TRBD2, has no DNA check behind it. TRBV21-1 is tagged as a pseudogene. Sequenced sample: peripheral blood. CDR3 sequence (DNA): TGTGCCAGTTTAGGTAGCCCGCTAAAGTATTTT. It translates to CASLGSPLKYF.